This section outlines one TCR beta chain sequence together with its context. The data originate from a study of technical replicates of blood from a few donors. The assay was immunoSEQ multiplex PCR, and TCRdb's table has in-frame clones only and misses some. The sample yields more than 65,000 clones, approximately 80% seen once. V lost 5 bases to trimming and J lost 1 base, with 9 bases between them. Germline-derived CDR1 and CDR2 are SGHNT and YYREEE (reference sequence). This CDR3 is built from 13 residues. The sample comprised PBMCs. The chain links TRBV5-4 to TRBJ1-1, with D unresolved. This TCR was recovered from a human donor in good health. Some clones in this sample may be carry-over from other donors' samples. CDR3 coding DNA: TGTGCCAGCAGACGGGTGGGGAACACTGAAGCTTTCTTT. Protein sequence: CASRRVGNTEAFF.